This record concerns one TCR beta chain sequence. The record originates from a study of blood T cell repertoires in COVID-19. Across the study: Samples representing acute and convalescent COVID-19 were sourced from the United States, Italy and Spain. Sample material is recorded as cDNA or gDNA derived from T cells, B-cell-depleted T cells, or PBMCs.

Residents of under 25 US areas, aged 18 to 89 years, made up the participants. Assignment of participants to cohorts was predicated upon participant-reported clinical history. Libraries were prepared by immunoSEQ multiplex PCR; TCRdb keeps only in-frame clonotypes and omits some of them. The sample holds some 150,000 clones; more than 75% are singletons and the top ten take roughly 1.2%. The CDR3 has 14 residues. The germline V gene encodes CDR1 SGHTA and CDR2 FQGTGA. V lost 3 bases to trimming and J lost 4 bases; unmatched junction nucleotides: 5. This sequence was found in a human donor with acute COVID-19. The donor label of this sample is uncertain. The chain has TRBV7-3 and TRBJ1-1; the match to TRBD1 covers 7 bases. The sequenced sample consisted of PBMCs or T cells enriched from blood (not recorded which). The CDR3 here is CASSFDRESTEAFF. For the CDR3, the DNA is TGTGCCAGCAGCTTTGACAGGGAGAGCACTGAAGCTTTCTTT.